A single T cell receptor beta chain is shown here with its context. The antigen remains unidentified. PCR amplification relied on 60 Vbeta primers (plus 13 Jbeta primers). Sequenced by immunoSEQ multiplex PCR; TCRdb stores in-frame clones only, minus some. The table records about 160,000 clones, 55% to 80% of them present only once. These data are taken from a study of cytomegalovirus exposure and HLA in healthy donors. The CDR3 is 16 residues long. The germline gives CDR1 LGHNA, CDR2 YSLEER. V gave up 0 bases and J gave up 4 bases, with 15 bases separating them. Study results and limitations: Segments of the TCR beta V type were, in most cases, productive about 87% or about 30% of the time in an earlier analysis. Most likely, a cluster of highly shared sequence variants arose as a sequencing artifact. Most observed TCR sequences were rare, whereas some public TCRs were detected in many donors.

This TCR was sampled from a woman under 30 in good health and CMV-seropositive. The chain joins TRBV4-3 to TRBJ1-2, with D perhaps matching TRBD1 (5 bases). The source material was PBMCs. CDR3 residues: CASSQDLGAPFYGYTF. CDR3 nucleotides: TGCGCCAGCAGCCAAGATCTAGGGGCGCCTTTCTATGGCTACACCTTC.